This T cell receptor beta chain was found in a study of graft-versus-host responses after intestinal transplantation. Study background: Multivisceral, liver-intestinal, or isolated intestinal grafts went to recipients. Recipients were all induced with anti-thymocyte globulin, then given tacrolimus and steroids for around three years. Study results and limitations: Recipient marrow harbored GvH clones, some of which surfaced first in ileum or blood. Early post-transplant HvG declines were associated with peak circulating GvH clone levels.

This table comes from immunoSEQ multiplex PCR, and its TCRdb copy is limited to in-frame clones, with some not included. The profile shows some 100,000 clones, roughly 92% of them singletons. This clone has only one observation. Its antigen is undetermined. The input for sequencing was unstimulated CD8+ T cells sorted from spleen or lymph node cells, taken before transplant. This sequence originates from a human donor who was the organ donor for an intestinal transplant.

CDR3 nucleotides: TGTGCCAGCAGTTCCGGGACTAGAGATGACGAGCAGTACTTC. The encoded protein is CASSSGTRDDEQYF. The gene calls are TRBV28 and TRBJ2-7, with TRBD2 identical over 8 bases. The germline gives CDR1 MDHEN, CDR2 SYDVKM. The CDR3 runs 14 residues. The V segment lost 4 bases and the J segment 5 bases; nucleotides outside the gene matches: 7.